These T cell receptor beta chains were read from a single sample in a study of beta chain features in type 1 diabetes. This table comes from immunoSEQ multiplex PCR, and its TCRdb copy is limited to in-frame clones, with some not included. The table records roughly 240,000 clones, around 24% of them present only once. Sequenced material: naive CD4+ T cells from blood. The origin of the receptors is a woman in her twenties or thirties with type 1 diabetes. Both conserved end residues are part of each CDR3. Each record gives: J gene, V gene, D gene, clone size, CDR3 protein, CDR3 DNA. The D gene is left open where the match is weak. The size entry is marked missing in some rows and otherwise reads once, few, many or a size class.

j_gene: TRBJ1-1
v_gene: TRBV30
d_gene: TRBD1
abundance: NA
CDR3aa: CAWSFGTGFAEAFF
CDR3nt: TGTGCCTGGAGTTTTGGGACAGGGTTCGCTGAAGCTTTCTTT

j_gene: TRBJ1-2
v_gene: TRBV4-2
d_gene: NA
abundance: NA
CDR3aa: CASSQDRYGYTF
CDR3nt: TGTGCCAGCAGCCAAGACCGTTATGGCTACACCTTC

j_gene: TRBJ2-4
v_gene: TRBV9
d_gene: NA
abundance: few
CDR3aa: CASIQIAKNIQYF
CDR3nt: TGTGCCAGCATCCAAATAGCCAAAAACATTCAGTACTTC

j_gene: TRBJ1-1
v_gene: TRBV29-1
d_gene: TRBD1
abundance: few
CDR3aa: CSGKQGLDTEAFF
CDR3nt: TGCAGCGGCAAACAGGGGCTGGACACTGAAGCTTTCTTT

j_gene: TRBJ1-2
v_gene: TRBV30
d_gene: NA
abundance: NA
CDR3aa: CAGGSAHSPRGYTF
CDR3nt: TGTGCCGGGGGGTCTGCCCATTCTCCTAGGGGCTACACCTTC

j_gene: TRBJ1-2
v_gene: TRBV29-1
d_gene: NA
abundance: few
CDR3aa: CSVVGLEFSEDGYTF
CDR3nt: TGCAGCGTTGTGGGCCTCGAGTTCTCGGAAGATGGCTACACCTTC

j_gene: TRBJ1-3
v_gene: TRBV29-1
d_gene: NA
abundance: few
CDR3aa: CSVELPSGNTIYF
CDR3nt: TGCAGCGTTGAACTCCCCTCTGGAAACACCATATATTTT

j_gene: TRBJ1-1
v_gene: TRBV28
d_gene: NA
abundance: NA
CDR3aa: CASRLRTAMNTEAFF
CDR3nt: TGTGCCAGCAGGCTGAGGACAGCCATGAACACTGAAGCTTTCTTT

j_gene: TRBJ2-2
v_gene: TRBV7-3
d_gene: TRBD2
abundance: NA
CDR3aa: CASSLTGGAGTGELFF
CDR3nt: TGTGCCAGCAGCTTAACGGGAGGGGCGGGCACCGGGGAGCTGTTTTTT

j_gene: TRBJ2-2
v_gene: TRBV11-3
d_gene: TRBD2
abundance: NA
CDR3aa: CASGGVGELFF
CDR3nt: TGTGCCAGCGGGGGGGTCGGGGAGCTGTTTTTT

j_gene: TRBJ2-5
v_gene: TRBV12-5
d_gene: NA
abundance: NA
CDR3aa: CASGSAPGQETQYF
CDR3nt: TGTGCTAGTGGTTCCGCACCGGGACAAGAGACCCAGTACTTC

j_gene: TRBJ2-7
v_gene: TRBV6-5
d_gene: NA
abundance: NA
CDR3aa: CASSLFRVPPYEQYF
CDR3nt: TGTGCCAGCAGCCTTTTCAGGGTTCCCCCCTACGAGCAGTACTTC

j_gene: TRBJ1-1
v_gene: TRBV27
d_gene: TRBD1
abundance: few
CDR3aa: CASSPGQGTNNTEAFF
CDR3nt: TGTGCCAGCAGTCCGGGACAGGGGACTAACAACACTGAAGCTTTCTTT

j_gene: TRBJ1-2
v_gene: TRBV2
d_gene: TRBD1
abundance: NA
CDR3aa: CASSEGTGWSYTF
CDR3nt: TGTGCCAGCAGTGAGGGGACAGGGTGGAGCTACACCTTC

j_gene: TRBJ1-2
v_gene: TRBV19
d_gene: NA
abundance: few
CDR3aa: CASSKNRDGYGYTF
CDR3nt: TGTGCCAGTAGTAAAAACAGGGACGGCTATGGCTACACCTTC

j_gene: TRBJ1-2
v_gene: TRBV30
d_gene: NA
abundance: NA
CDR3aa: CAWSLEDGYTF
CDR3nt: TGTGCCTGGAGTCTAGAAGATGGCTACACCTTC

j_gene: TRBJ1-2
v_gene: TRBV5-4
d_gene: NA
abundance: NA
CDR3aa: CASSLDGDYGYTF
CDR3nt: TGTGCCAGCAGCCTCGACGGGGATTATGGCTACACCTTC

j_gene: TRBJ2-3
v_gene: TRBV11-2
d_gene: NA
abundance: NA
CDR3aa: CASSLLGGSSTDTQYF
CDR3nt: TGTGCCAGCAGCTTACTAGGTGGATCTAGCACAGATACGCAGTATTTT

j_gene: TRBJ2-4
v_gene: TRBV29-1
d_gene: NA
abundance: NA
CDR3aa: CSVALGIGNIQYF
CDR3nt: TGCAGCGTGGCACTAGGGATCGGAAACATTCAGTACTTC

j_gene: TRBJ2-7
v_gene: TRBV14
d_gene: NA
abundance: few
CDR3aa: CASSPAGSTYEQYF
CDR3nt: TGTGCCAGCAGCCCGGCAGGGTCGACCTACGAGCAGTACTTC

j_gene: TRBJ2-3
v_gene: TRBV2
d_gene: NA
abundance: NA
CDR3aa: CASKPVTDTQYF
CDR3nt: TGTGCCAGCAAACCGGTCACAGATACGCAGTATTTT

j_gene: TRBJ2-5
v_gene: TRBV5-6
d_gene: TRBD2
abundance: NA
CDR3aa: CASSDPSGRGETQYF
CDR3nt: TGTGCCAGCAGCGATCCTAGCGGCCGGGGGGAGACCCAGTACTTC

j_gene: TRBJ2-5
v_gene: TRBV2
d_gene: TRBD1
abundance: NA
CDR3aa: CASREGGLETQYF
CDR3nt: TGTGCCAGCAGGGAAGGGGGCCTGGAGACCCAGTACTTC

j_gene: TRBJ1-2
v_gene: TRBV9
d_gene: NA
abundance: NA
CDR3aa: CASSARDGYTF
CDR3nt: TGTGCCAGCAGCGCCAGGGATGGCTACACCTTC

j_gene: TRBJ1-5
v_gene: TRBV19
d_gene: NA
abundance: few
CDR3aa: CASGRDRPNQPQHF
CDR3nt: TGTGCCAGCGGGAGGGATAGACCCAATCAGCCCCAGCATTTT

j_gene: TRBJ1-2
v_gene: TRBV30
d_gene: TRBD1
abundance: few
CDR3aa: CAWSGDRESYGYTF
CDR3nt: TGTGCCTGGAGTGGGGACAGGGAATCCTATGGCTACACCTTC

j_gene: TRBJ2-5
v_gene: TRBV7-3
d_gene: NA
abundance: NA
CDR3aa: CASSYRDKETQYF
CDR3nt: TGTGCCAGCAGCTACAGGGATAAAGAGACCCAGTACTTC

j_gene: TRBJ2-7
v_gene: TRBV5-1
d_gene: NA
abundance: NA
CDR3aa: CASSPGSDYEQYF
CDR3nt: TGCGCCAGCAGCCCCGGGAGCGACTACGAGCAGTACTTC

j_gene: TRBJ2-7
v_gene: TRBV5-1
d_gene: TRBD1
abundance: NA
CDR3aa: CASSSTGGARSYEQYF
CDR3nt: TGCGCCAGCAGCTCTACAGGGGGCGCGCGGTCCTACGAGCAGTACTTC

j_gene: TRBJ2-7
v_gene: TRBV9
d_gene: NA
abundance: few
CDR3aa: CASSVDVEGGQYF
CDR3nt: TGTGCCAGCAGCGTAGACGTCGAGGGAGGGCAGTACTTC

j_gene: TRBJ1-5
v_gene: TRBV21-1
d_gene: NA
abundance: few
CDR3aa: CASSKRTGWSNQPQHF
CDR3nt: TGTGCCAGCAGCAAAAGGACAGGGTGGAGCAATCAGCCCCAGCATTTT

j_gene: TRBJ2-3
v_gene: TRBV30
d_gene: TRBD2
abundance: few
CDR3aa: CAWSVGTTNTQYF
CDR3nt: TGTGCCTGGAGTGTAGGGACTACCAATACGCAGTATTTT

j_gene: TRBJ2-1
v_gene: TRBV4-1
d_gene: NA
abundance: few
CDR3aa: CASSQVQGSKNEQFF
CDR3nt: TGCGCCAGCAGCCAAGTTCAGGGGTCGAAAAATGAGCAGTTCTTC

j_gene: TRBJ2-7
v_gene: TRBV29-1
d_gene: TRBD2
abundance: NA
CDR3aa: CSVGKLAGGNEQYF
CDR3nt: TGCAGCGTTGGGAAATTGGCGGGAGGGAACGAGCAGTACTTC

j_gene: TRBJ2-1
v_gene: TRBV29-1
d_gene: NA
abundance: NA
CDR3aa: CSVDTDQSSYNEQFF
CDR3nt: TGCAGCGTTGACACAGACCAAAGCTCCTACAATGAGCAGTTCTTC

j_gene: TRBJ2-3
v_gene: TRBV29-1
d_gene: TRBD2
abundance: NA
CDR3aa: CSVATSGSTDTQYF
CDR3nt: TGCAGCGTTGCGACTAGCGGGAGTACAGATACGCAGTATTTT

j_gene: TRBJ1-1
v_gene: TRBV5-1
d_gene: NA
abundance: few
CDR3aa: CASSLPGQDSRMNTEAFF
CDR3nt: TGCGCCAGCAGCTTGCCTGGCCAGGACAGTCGCATGAACACTGAAGCTTTCTTT

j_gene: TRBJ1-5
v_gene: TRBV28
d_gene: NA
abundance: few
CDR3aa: CASSQDSWGQPQHF
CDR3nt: TGTGCCAGCAGCCAGGACAGTTGGGGCCAGCCCCAGCATTTT

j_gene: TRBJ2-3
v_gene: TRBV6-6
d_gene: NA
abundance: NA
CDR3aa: CASANAPSGTDTQYF
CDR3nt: TGTGCCAGCGCTAACGCGCCTAGCGGCACAGATACGCAGTATTTT

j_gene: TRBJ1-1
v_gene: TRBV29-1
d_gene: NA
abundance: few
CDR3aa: CSVVATEAFF
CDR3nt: TGCAGCGTTGTAGCCACTGAAGCTTTCTTT

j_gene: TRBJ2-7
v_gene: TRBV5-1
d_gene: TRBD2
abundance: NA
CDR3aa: CASSLETSGIYEQYF
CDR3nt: TGCGCCAGCAGCTTGGAAACTAGCGGGATCTACGAGCAGTACTTC

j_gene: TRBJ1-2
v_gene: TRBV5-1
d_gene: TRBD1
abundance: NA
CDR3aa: CASTSPETGIGGYTF
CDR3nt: TGCGCCAGCACCTCTCCCGAGACAGGGATCGGTGGCTACACCTTC

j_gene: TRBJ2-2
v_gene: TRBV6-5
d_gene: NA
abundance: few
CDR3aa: CASSLPRAGELFF
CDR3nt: TGTGCCAGCAGCCTTCCGCGGGCCGGGGAGCTGTTTTTT

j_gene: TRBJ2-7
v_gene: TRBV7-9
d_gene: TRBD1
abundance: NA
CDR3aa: CASSLAQGAIYEQYF
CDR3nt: TGTGCCAGCAGCTTAGCACAGGGGGCGATTTACGAGCAGTACTTC

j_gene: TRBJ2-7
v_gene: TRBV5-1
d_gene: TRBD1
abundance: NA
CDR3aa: CASSLTGDYEQYF
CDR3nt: TGCGCCAGCAGCCTCACAGGGGACTACGAGCAGTACTTC

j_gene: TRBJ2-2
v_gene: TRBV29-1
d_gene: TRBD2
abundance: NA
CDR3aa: CSAGRTSGAGELFF
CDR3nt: TGCAGCGCCGGACGGACTAGCGGAGCCGGGGAGCTGTTTTTT

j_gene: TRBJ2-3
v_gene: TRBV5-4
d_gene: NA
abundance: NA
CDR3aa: CASSPLPTDTQYF
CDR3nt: TGTGCCAGCAGTCCCCTCCCCACAGATACGCAGTATTTT

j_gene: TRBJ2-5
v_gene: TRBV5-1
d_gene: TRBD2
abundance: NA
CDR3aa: CASRLLAGETQYF
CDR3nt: TGCGCCAGCAGGTTACTAGCGGGAGAGACCCAGTACTTC

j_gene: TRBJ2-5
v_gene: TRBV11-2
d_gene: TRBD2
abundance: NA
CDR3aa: CATSGLAEETQYF
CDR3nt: TGTGCCACCTCGGGACTAGCGGAGGAGACCCAGTACTTC

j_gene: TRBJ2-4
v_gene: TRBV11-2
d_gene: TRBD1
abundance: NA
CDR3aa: CASTARATGVEAKNIQYF
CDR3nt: TGTGCCAGCACCGCCCGGGCGACAGGGGTGGAAGCCAAAAACATTCAGTACTTC

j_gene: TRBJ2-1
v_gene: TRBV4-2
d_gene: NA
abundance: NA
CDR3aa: CASSLQMGDEQFF
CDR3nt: TGTGCCAGCAGCCTACAGATGGGTGATGAGCAGTTCTTC

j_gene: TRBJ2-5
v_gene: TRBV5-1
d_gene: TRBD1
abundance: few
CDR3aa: CASSPGQGRETQYF
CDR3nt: TGCGCCAGCAGCCCGGGACAGGGGAGAGAGACCCAGTACTTC

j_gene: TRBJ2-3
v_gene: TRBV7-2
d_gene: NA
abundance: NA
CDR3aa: CASSSRQESTDTQYF
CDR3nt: TGTGCCAGCAGCTCCAGACAGGAAAGCACAGATACGCAGTATTTT

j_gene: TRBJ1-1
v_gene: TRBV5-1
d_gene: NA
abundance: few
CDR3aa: CASSLNTLEDTEAFF
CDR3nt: TGCGCCAGCAGCCTGAACACCCTGGAGGACACTGAAGCTTTCTTT

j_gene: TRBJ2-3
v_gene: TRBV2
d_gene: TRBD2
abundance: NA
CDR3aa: CASRALAGSADTQYF
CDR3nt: TGTGCCAGCAGGGCACTAGCGGGATCCGCAGATACGCAGTATTTT

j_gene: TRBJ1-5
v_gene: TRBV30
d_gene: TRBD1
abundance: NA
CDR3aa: CAWSIGQAGNQSQHF
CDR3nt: TGTGCCTGGAGTATTGGACAGGCCGGCAATCAGTCCCAGCATTTT

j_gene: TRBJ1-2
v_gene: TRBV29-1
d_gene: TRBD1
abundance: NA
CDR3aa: CSVTISGTGNYGYTF
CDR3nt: TGCAGCGTTACGATTTCCGGGACAGGCAACTATGGCTACACCTTC